A single sample gave rise to the 26 T cell receptor beta chains below, sequenced in a study of cytomegalovirus exposure and HLA in healthy donors. Primers for the PCR totalled 60 Vbeta and 13 Jbeta. Here immunoSEQ multiplex PCR was the method, and the copy in TCRdb shows in-frame clones only, minus some. Here the sample spans approximately 110,000 clones, around 78% being singletons. Sequenced: PBMCs. Every receptor here comes from a man aged 50-60 years in good health and CMV-seronegative.

The CDR3 region has the DNA TGTGCCCCGGACAAGGGGGTTAGCAATCAGCCCCAGCATTTT. Protein: CAPDKGVSNQPQHF. V is TRBV7-8 and J is TRBJ1-5; D might be TRBD1 (6 bases). CDR3 length: 14 residues. Trimming cost V 11 bases and J 0 bases, with 14 bases left between them. CDR1 SGHVS and CDR2 FQNEAQ come from the germline V gene.

The J gene is TRBJ1-4, the V gene TRBV25-1, with 9 bases identical to TRBD1. This CDR3 region has 14 residues. Germline CDR1 is MGHDK and CDR2 is SYGVNS. V shed 6 bases, J shed 11 bases, and the junction held 10 bases outside the gene matches. CDR3 DNA: TGTGCCAGCAGCCCCGGGACAGGGATATGGAAACTGTTTTTT. It yields the protein CASSPGTGIWKLFF.

V and J are TRBV5-4 and TRBJ1-2, with D uncertain. The CDR3 covers 15 residues. V lost 4 bases and J 1 base, leaving 14 bases between the germline ends. From germline, CDR1 is SGHNT and CDR2 YYREEE (reference sequence). The CDR3 DNA reads TGTGCCAGCAGCCACCGGGGAAGGGATAACTATGGCTACACCTTC. Its translation: CASSHRGRDNYGYTF.

This chain uses TRBV4-3 with TRBJ2-1; D unresolved. Per the germline V gene, CDR1 is LGHNA and CDR2 is YSLEER. The CDR3 consists of 14 residues. Trimming took 0 bases from V and 11 from J, leaving 14 bases between them. CDR3: CASSQDGETLKQFF. The DNA of the CDR3 is TGCGCCAGCAGCCAAGATGGCGAGACACTGAAGCAGTTCTTC.

The chain links TRBV5-5 to TRBJ1-4, with 9 bases identical to TRBD1. Germline CDR1 reads SGHKS; CDR2 reads YYEKEE (reference sequence). The CDR3 extends over 14 amino acids. With 0 bases clipped from V and 11 bases from J, the junction kept 5 bases outside the gene matches. The CDR3 loop is CASSLDRGRVKLFF. The CDR3 coding sequence is TGTGCCAGCAGCTTGGACAGGGGGCGTGTGAAACTGTTTTTT.

CDR3 coding DNA: TGCGCCAGCAGCCTACGGGTTCCGGAGACCCAGTACTTC. Translation: CASSLRVPETQYF. The chain links TRBV4-1 to TRBJ2-5; the D is unclear. The CDR3 runs 13 residues. V was pared by 4 bases and J by 5 bases, with 11 bases between. Germline V lookup: CDR1 MGHRA, CDR2 YSYEKL.

This clone was observed a few times. CDR3 nucleotides: TGTGCCAGCAGCTTAGACATTTTTAACTATGGCTACACCTTC. This encodes CASSLDIFNYGYTF. The genes are TRBV7-9 and TRBJ1-2, with D hard to call. Germline loops: CDR1 SEHNR, CDR2 FQNEAQ (reference sequence). The CDR3 covers 14 residues. V dropped 1 base and J dropped 1 base, with 7 bases sitting between them.

This clone was found a few times. V gene TRBV7-6 combines with J gene TRBJ2-2; TRBD2 agrees at 13 bases. Germline V gene lookup returns CDR1 SGHVS and CDR2 FNYEAQ. The CDR3 has 16 residues. Trimming cost V 5 bases and J 4 bases; bases outside gene matches: 4. DNA for the CDR3: TGTGCCAGCAGCATACTAGCGGGGGGGACCACCGGGGAGCTGTTTTTT. Its translation is CASSILAGGTTGELFF.

In this sample, this clone turned up once. This chain links TRBV28 with TRBJ1-6; 8 nucleotides agree with TRBD1. The V segment lost 7 bases and the J segment 8 bases; nucleotides outside the gene matches: 7. This CDR3 is built from 14 residues. CDR1 and CDR2 from the germline V gene are MDHEN and SYDVKM. The CDR3 is CASTTTGEYSPLHF. DNA for the CDR3: TGTGCCAGCACCACGACAGGGGAGTATTCACCCCTCCACTTT.

The chain has TRBV5-1 and TRBJ1-2; a possible D gene is TRBD1 (6 bases). V was trimmed by 4 bases and J by 7 bases, leaving 26 bases between them. From germline, CDR1 is SGHRS and CDR2 YFSETQ. The CDR3 is made up of 17 amino acids. Written as DNA, the CDR3 is TGCGCCAGCAGCCCGGGGGGGCTTGGAGGCGGTGGAGCTGGCTACACCTTC. This sequence encodes CASSPGGLGGGGAGYTF.

The J gene is TRBJ2-1, the V gene TRBV4-1, with 10 positions matching TRBD2. The germline CDR1 and CDR2 sequences are MGHRA and YSYEKL. CDR3 size: 15 residues. V gave up 4 bases and J gave up 6 bases; unmatched junction bases: 6. The CDR3 is CASSLPSGGINEQFF. The CDR3 nucleotides read TGCGCCAGCAGCCTGCCTAGCGGGGGTATCAATGAGCAGTTCTTC.

V gene TRBV6-1 combines with J gene TRBJ2-2; D is possibly TRBD2 (7 bases). Germline CDR1 MNHNS, CDR2 SASEGT. The V end lost 5 bases, the J end lost 7 bases, and 17 bases lay between the germline ends. The CDR3 consists of 15 residues. The CDR3 region is CASSSWRGGGGELFF. The CDR3, as DNA: TGTGCCAGCAGTAGCTGGAGGGGGGGAGGCGGGGAGCTGTTTTTT.

The V call is TRBV13, the J call TRBJ1-2; maybe TRBD1 (6 bases). Germline CDR1 is PRHDT and CDR2 is FYEKMQ (reference sequence). This CDR3 has 16 residues. The V and J ends lost 4 bases and 4 bases respectively, with 19 bases between them. CDR3 DNA sequence: TGTGCCAGCAGCTCCGGGGGGGGGCGCCGCGGCTATGGCTACACCTTC. The encoded protein is CASSSGGGRRGYGYTF.

This clone was recorded once. V usage is TRBV5-1 and J usage is TRBJ2-7; D is perhaps TRBD1 (6 bases). Germline lookup yields CDR1 SGHRS and CDR2 YFSETQ. The germline V and J ends were trimmed by 5 bases and 3 bases, with 15 bases remaining between them. The length of the CDR3 is 14 residues. The CDR3 nucleotides are TGCGCCAGCAGTCATGGTGGGGACATCTACGAGCAGTACTTC. Translated, it gives CASSHGGDIYEQYF.

This sequence joins TRBV19 and TRBJ1-2; 7 bases align to TRBD1. Trimming removed 6 bases from V and 4 bases from J; junction bases left unmatched: 5. Germline lookup yields CDR1 LNHDA and CDR2 SQIVND (reference sequence). This CDR3 contains 13 residues. CDR3 nucleotides: TGTGCCAGTAGCGTCACAGGGGCCTATGGCTACACCTTC. Translated: CASSVTGAYGYTF.

The chain carries TRBV5-1 and TRBJ1-2; D may be TRBD1 (5 bases). V shed 4 bases and J shed 7 bases, with 20 bases lying between them. This CDR3 spans 15 amino acids. Germline CDR1 and CDR2: SGHRS and YFSETQ. In DNA, the CDR3 is TGCGCCAGCAGCCTAGGTTGGGGCGCGGACCTTGGCTACACCTTC. This sequence encodes CASSLGWGADLGYTF.

Note on this clone: The identical CDR3 is also encoded by other nucleotide sequences in the sample. The rearrangement joins TRBV7-2 to TRBJ2-1; TRBD2 might be the D (5 bases). Germline CDR1 is SGHTA and CDR2 is FQGNSA. The CDR3 contains 14 residues. The V gene lost 3 bases and the J gene lost 4 bases, with 10 bases spanning the gap. CDR3 sequence: CASSFGLSYNEQFF. As DNA, the CDR3 is TGTGCCAGCAGCTTTGGACTGAGTTACAATGAGCAGTTCTTC.

In this sample, this clone turned up a few times. This rearrangement joins TRBV6-6 to TRBJ1-6; D gene ambiguous. Germline CDR1 is MNHNY and CDR2 is SVGAGI (reference sequence). Trimming cost V 6 bases and J 5 bases, with 11 bases left between them. This CDR3 contains 14 residues. The CDR3 region has the DNA TGTGCCAGCAGCCCGCGGAGAAATAATTCACCCCTCCACTTT. This gives the protein CASSPRRNNSPLHF.

This clone was recorded a few times. The chain recombines TRBV2 with TRBJ2-3; D remains ambiguous. The CDR3 is made up of 13 amino acids. With 5 bases removed from V and 4 bases from J, the gap between germline ends came to 10 bases. Germline loops: CDR1 SNHLY, CDR2 FYNNEI. CDR3: CASSLEVADTQYF. Here the CDR3 DNA reads TGTGCCAGCAGTCTAGAGGTTGCAGATACGCAGTATTTT.

The CDR3 spells CASSDVWAGGTEAFF. The CDR3 DNA is TGTGCCAGCAGTGATGTGTGGGCCGGGGGGACTGAAGCTTTCTTT. The chain combines TRBV25-1 with TRBJ1-1, with a weak D call TRBD1 (5 bases). The CDR3 runs 15 residues. Per germline, CDR1 MGHDK and CDR2 SYGVNS. V lost 3 bases and J 5 bases, leaving 16 bases between the germline ends. The complete variable domain, with remaining parts taken from reference TRBV25-1 and TRBJ1-1, reads EADIYQTPRYLVIGTGKKITLECSQTMGHDKMYWYQQDPGMELHLIHYSYGVNSTEKGDLSSESTVSRIRTEHFPLTLESARPSHTSQYLCASSDVWAGGTEAFFGQGTRLTVV.

The chain links TRBV30 to TRBJ2-1; 8 nucleotides line up with TRBD2. V was pared by 0 bases and J by 8 bases, with 0 bases of the junction left unmatched. CDR1 and CDR2 from the germline V gene are GTSNPN and SVGIG (reference sequence). The CDR3 extends over 12 amino acids. CDR3 region: CAWSVAGDEQFF. The CDR3 DNA sequence: TGTGCCTGGAGTGTAGCGGGGGATGAGCAGTTCTTC.

The table lists this clone with a few counts. The chain combines TRBV9 with TRBJ1-5; 9 nucleotides align to TRBD1. Germline V gene data show CDR1 as SGDLS and CDR2 as YYNGEE. With 2 bases clipped from V and 4 bases from J, the junction kept 1 base outside the gene matches. The CDR3 length is 14 residues. The CDR3 region has the DNA TGTGCCAGCAGCGTGGGACAGGGTAATCAGCCCCAGCATTTT. Translation gives CASSVGQGNQPQHF. Looking up the rest from reference TRBV9 and TRBJ1-5 gives the full variable domain: DSGVTQTPKHLITATGQRVTLRCSPRSGDLSVYWYQQSLDQGLQFLIQYYNGEERAKGNILERFSAQQFPDLHSELNLSSLELGDSALYFCASSVGQGNQPQHFGDGTRLSIL.

The chain combines TRBV7-2 with TRBJ2-5; 9 positions match TRBD2. The CDR3 consists of 17 residues. J gave up 5 bases and V 1 base, and 11 bases lay outside the gene matches. Germline CDR1 SGHTA, CDR2 FQGNSA. CDR3 DNA: TGTGCCAGCAGCTTAGACCCTGCGGGGGGGCCGGCGGAGACCCAGTACTTC. Translated, it gives CASSLDPAGGPAETQYF.

J is TRBJ2-7 and V is TRBV4-3; D not certain. Per the germline V gene, CDR1 is LGHNA and CDR2 is YSLEER. V dropped 3 bases and J dropped 0 bases, with 6 bases sitting between them. The CDR3 consists of 13 residues. The CDR3 loop is CASSHFISYEQYF. CDR3 bases: TGCGCCAGCAGCCATTTTATCTCCTACGAGCAGTACTTC.

The gene calls are TRBV9 and TRBJ2-1, with D perhaps matching TRBD2 (6 bases). V was pared by 4 bases and J by 2 bases, with 10 bases between. This CDR3 has 14 amino acids. Germline loops: CDR1 SGDLS, CDR2 YYNGEE. The CDR3 DNA sequence: TGTGCCAGCAGCCCCACGGGGGCCTACAATGAGCAGTTCTTC. Protein product: CASSPTGAYNEQFF.

The rearrangement links TRBV18 to TRBJ2-5; no definite D call. The CDR3 is made up of 14 amino acids. CDR1 is KGHSH and CDR2 is LQKENI in the germline V gene. V was pared by 1 base and J by 2 bases, with 8 bases between. The CDR3 DNA follows: TGTGCCAGCTCACCACGCGCCAATCAAGAGACCCAGTACTTC. Protein product: CASSPRANQETQYF.